This entry describes one T cell receptor beta chain. This receptor's antigen is unknown. Per-base quality was not reported, and no clone a single base away is much larger than it. The CDR3, cysteine through phenylalanine, is 15 amino acids long. Just CDR3 DNA is preserved here, 45 bases in frame from base 1. Trimming removed 0 bases from V and 4 bases from J, leaving 12 bases between the germline ends. CDR1 is given as LNHDA and CDR2 as SQIVND, both from the germline V gene (reference sequence). This record comes from a study of control samples from healthy donors and cancer patients (dated by TCRdb to 2020 to 2022). The library was obtained by the immunoSEQ multiplex PCR assay. Held by TCRdb, this immuneACCESS table contains in-frame sequences only and omits some clones. Under half of the omission traces to an unresolved V gene where checked; the cause of the rest is unknown. The sample has approximately 150,000 clones on record, 93% of them singletons. The top ten hold more than 5% of the sample.

The receptor was isolated from a man between 18 and 29 years old in good health. What was sequenced was blood. The chain couples TRBV19 to TRBJ1-2, with the D gene uncertain. CDR3 protein: CASSIDGEQVYGYTF. Read as DNA, the sequence is TGTGCCAGTAGTATAGATGGGGAACAAGTCTATGGCTACACCTTC.